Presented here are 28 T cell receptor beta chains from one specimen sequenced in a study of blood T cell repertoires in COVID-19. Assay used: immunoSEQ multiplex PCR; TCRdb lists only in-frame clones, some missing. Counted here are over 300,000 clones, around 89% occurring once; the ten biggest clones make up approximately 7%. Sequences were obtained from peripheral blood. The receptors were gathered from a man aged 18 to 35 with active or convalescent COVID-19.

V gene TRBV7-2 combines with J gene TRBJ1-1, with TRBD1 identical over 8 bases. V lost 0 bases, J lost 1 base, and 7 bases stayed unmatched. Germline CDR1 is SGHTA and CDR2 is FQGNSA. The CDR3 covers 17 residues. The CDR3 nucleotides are TGTGCCAGCAGCTTAGCGGGGGCCGGGACAGGGAACACTGAAGCTTTCTTT. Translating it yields CASSLAGAGTGNTEAFF.

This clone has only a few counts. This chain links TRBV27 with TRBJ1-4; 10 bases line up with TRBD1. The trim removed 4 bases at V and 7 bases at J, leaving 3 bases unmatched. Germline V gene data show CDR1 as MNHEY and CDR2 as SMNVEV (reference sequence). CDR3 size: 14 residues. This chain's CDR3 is CASSWRDRGEKLFF. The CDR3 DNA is TGTGCCAGCAGTTGGAGGGACAGGGGTGAAAAACTGTTTTTT.

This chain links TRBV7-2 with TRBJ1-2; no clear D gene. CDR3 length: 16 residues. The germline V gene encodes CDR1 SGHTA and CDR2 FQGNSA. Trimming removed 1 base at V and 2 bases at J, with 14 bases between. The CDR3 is CASSLDPPGVNYGYTF. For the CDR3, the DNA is TGTGCCAGCAGCTTAGACCCCCCCGGGGTAAACTATGGCTACACCTTC.

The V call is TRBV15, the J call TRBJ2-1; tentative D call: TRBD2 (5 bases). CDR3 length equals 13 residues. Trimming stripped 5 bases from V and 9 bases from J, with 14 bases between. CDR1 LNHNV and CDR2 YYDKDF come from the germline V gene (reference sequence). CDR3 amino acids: CATSEPAAGEQFF. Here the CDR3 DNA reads TGTGCCACCAGCGAGCCAGCGGCAGGTGAGCAGTTCTTC.

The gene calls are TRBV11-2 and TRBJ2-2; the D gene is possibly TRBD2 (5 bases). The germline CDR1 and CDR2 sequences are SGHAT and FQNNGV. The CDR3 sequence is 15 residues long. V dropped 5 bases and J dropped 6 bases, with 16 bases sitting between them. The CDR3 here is CASSPAGRSAGELFF. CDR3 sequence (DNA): TGTGCCAGCAGCCCCGCGGGTAGGAGTGCCGGGGAGCTGTTTTTT.

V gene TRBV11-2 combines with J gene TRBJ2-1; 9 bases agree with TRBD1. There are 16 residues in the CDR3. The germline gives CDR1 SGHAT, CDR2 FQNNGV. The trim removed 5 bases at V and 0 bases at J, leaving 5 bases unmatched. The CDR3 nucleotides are TGTGCCAGCAGCCCGACAGGGGGAAGCTCCTACAATGAGCAGTTCTTC. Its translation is CASSPTGGSSYNEQFF.

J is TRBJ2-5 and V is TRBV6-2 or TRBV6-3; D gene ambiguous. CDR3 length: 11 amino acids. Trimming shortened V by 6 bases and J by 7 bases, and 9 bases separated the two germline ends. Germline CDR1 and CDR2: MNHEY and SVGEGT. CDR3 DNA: TGTGCCAGCAGCCTCACCGGGACCCAGTACTTC. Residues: CASSLTGTQYF.

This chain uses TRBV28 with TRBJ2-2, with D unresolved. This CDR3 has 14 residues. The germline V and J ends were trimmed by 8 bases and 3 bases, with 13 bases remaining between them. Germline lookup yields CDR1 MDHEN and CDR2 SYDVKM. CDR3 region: CASRPGQDTGELFF. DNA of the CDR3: TGTGCCAGCCGCCCTGGGCAGGACACCGGGGAGCTGTTTTTT.

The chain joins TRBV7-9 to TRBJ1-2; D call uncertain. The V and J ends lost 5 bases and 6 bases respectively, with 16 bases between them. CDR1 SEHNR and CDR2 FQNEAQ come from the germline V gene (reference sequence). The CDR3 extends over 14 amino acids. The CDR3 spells CASSITVSPHGYTF. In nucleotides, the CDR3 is TGTGCCAGCAGCATTACAGTATCCCCTCATGGCTACACCTTC.

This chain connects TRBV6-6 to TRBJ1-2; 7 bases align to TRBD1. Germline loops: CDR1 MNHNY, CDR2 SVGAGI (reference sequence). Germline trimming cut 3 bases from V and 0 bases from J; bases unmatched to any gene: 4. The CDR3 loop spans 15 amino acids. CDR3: CASSYQDRSNYGYTF. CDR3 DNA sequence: TGTGCCAGCAGTTATCAGGACAGGTCTAACTATGGCTACACCTTC.

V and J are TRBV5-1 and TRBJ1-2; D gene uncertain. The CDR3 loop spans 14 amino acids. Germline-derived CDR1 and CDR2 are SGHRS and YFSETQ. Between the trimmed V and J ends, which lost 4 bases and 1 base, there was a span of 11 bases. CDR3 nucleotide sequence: TGCGCCAGCAGCCAATTATCCGGTAACTATGGCTACACCTTC. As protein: CASSQLSGNYGYTF.

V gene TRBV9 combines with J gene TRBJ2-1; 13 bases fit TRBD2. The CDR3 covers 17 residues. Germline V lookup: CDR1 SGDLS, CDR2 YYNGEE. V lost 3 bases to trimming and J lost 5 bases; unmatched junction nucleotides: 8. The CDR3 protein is CASSAGLAGVGHNEQFF. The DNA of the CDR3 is TGTGCCAGCAGCGCCGGACTAGCGGGAGTGGGCCACAATGAGCAGTTCTTC.

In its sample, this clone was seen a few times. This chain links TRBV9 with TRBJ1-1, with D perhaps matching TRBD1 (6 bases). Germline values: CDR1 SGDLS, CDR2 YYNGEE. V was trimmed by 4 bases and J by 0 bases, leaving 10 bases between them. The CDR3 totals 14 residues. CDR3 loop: CASSRGQLNTEAFF. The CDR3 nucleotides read TGTGCCAGCAGCAGAGGACAGCTGAACACTGAAGCTTTCTTT.

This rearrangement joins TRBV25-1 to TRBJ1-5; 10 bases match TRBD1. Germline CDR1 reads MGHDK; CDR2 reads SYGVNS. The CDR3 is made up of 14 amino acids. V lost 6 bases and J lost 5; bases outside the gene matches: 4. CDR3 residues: CASSDRGLYQPQHF. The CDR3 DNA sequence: TGTGCCAGCAGCGACAGGGGGCTCTATCAGCCCCAGCATTTT.

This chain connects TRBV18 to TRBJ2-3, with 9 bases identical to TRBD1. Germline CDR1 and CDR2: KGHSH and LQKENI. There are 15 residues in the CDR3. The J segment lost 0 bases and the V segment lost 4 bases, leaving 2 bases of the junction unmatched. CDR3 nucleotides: TGTGCCAGCTCACAACAGGGGGCTAGCACAGATACGCAGTATTTT. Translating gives CASSQQGASTDTQYF. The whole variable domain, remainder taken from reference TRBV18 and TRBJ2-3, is NAGVMQNPRHLVRRRGQEARLRCSPMKGHSHVYWYRQLPEEGLKFMVYLQKENIIDESGMPKERFSAEFPKEGPSILRIQQVVRGDSAAYFCASSQQGASTDTQYFGPGTRLTVL.

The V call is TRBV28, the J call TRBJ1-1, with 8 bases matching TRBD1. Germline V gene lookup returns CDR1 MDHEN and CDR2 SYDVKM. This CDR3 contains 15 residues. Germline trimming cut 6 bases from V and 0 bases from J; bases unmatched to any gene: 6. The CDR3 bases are TGTGCCAGCAGCCGACAGGGGACCGTGAACACTGAAGCTTTCTTT. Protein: CASSRQGTVNTEAFF.

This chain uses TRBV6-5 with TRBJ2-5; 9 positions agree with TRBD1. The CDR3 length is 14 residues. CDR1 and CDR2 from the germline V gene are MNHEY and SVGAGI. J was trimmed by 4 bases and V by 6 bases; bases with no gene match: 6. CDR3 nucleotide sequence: TGTGCCAGCAGCACGGGACAGGGTCGAGAGACCCAGTACTTC. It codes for CASSTGQGRETQYF.

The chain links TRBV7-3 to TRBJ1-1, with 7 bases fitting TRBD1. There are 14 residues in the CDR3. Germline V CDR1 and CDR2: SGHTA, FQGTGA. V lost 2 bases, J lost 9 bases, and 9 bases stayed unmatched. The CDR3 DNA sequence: TGTGCCAGCAGCTTAGGACAGGCGGGAGGGCAAGCTTTCTTT. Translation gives CASSLGQAGGQAFF.

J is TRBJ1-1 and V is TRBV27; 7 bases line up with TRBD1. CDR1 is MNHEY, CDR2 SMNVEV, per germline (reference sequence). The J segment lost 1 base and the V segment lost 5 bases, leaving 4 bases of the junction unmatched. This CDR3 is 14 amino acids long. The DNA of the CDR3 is TGTGCCAGCAGTCCGGGACAGCCGAACACTGAAGCTTTCTTT. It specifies CASSPGQPNTEAFF.

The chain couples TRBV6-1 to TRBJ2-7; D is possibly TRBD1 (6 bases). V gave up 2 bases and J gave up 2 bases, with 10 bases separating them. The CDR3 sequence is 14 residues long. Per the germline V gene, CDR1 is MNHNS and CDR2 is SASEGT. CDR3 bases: TGTGCCAGCAGTGAAACAGGGTGGGCCTACGAGCAGTACTTC. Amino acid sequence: CASSETGWAYEQYF.

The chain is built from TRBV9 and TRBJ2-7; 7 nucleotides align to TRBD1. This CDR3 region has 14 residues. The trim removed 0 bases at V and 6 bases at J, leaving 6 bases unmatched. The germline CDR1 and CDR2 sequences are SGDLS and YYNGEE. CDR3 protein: CASSVEAGGGEQYF. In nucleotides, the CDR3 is TGTGCCAGCAGCGTAGAGGCAGGGGGTGGCGAGCAGTACTTC.

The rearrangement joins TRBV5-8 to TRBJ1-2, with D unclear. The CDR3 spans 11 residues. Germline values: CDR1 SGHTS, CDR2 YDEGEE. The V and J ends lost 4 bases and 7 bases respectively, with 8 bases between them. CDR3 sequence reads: CASSLRFGYTF. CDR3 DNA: TGTGCCAGCAGCCTACGTTTTGGCTACACCTTC.

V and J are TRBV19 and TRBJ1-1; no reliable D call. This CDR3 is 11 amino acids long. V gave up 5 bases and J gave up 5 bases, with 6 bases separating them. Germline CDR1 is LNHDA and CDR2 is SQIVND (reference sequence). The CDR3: CASSSQTEAFF. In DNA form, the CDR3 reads TGTGCCAGTAGTTCCCAAACTGAAGCTTTCTTT.

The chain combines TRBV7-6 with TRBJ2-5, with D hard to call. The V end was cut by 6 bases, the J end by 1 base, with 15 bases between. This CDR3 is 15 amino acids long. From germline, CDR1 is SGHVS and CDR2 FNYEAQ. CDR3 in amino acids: CASSPGGHPQETQYF. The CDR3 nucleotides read TGTGCCAGCAGTCCTGGTGGCCACCCCCAAGAGACCCAGTACTTC.

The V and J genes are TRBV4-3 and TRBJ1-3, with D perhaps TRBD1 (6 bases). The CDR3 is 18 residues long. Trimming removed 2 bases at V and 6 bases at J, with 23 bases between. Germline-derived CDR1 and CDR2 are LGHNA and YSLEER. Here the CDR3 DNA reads TGCGCCAGCAGCCAAAACCCTGTTACCGCAGGGGTAGAAAACACCATATATTTT. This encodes CASSQNPVTAGVENTIYF.

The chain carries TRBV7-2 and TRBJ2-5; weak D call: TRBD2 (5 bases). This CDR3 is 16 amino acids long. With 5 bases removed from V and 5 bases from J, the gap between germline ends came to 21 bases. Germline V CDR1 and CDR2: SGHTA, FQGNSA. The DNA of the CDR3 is TGTGCCAGCAGCGGACGGGGAACTGGAGTTGGTGAGACCCAGTACTTC. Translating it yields CASSGRGTGVGETQYF.

CDR3 sequence: CASSPDSVGDTGELFF. CDR3 nucleotides: TGTGCCAGCAGCCCCGATTCCGTAGGGGACACCGGGGAGCTGTTTTTT. The gene calls are TRBV3-1 (or the pseudogene TRBV3-2) and TRBJ2-2, with D possibly matching TRBD1 (5 bases). Germline assignment: CDR1 LGHDT and CDR2 YNNKEL (reference sequence). The ends were cut back, 4 bases at V and 3 bases at J, with 15 bases in the middle. The CDR3 is 16 residues long.

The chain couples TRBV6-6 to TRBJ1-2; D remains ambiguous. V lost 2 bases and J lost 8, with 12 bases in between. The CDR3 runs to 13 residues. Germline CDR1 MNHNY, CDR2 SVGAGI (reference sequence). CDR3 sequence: CASSYTGYEGYTF. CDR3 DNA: TGTGCCAGCAGTTACACGGGGTACGAGGGCTACACCTTC.